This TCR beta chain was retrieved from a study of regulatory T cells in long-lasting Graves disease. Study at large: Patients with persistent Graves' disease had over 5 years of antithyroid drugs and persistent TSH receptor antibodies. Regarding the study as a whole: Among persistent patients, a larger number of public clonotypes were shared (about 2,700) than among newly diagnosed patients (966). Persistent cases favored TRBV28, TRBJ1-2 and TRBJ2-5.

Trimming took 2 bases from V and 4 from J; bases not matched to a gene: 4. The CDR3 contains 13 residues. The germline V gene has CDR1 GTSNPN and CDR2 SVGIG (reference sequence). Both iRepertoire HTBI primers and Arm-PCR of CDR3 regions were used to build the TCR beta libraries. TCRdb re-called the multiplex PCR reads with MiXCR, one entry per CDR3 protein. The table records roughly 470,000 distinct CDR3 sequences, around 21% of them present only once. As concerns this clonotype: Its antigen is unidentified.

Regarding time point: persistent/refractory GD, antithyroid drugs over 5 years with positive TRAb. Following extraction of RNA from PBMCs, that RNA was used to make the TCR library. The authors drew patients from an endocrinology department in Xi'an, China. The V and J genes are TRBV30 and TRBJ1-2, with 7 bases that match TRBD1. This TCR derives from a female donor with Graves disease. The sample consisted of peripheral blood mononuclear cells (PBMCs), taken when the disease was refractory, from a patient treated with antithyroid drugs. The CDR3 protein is CAWSPWDSYGYTF. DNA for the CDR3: TGTGCCTGGAGTCCCTGGGACAGCTATGGCTACACCTTC.